This TCR beta chain was sequenced during a study of vaccination and CD4 T cells after COVID-19. As for time point: late sampling 161 to 241 days after vaccination in a few convalescent patients. The treatment here: roughly nine-day PBMC culture with coronavirus spike peptide pools or control peptides (ViraFEST assay). With regard to this clonotype: Its target is not known.

The V gene's germline CDR1 is SGHTA and CDR2 FQGTGA. The CDR3 consists of 15 residues. V gave up 6 bases and J gave up 5 bases; unmatched junction bases: 12. The Oncomine TCR Beta short-read assay was applied to DNA of cultured CD4+ T cells. TCRdb independently ran MiXCR on the PCR reads; one entry per CDR3 protein. The top ten clones hold around 20% of a sample with over 15,000 distinct CDR3 sequences, around 50% of them seen once. The chain has TRBV7-3 and TRBJ2-5, with 7 bases identical to TRBD2. The TCR sequence derives from a human donor who had recovered from COVID-19. Sequenced here: CD4+ T cells from blood, cultured in vitro, sampled about 7 months after SARS-CoV-2 vaccination. The DNA of the CDR3 is TGTGCCAGCAGTTCACACCGCGGGAGTCTCGAGACCCAGTACTTC. Its protein product is CASSSHRGSLETQYF.